This TCR beta chain stems from a study of glioma-infiltrating T cells. Findings and caveats of the study: Tissue and blood shared very few CDR3 sequences.

As concerns this clonotype: Antigen unknown.

Amplification of TCR alpha and beta CDR3 regions from RNA used iRepertoire nested multiplex PCR. Each CDR3 protein is one row after TCRdb ran MiXCR on the multiplex PCR reads. Of roughly 120,000 distinct CDR3 sequences listed, more than 20% are singletons. The CDR3 extends over 13 amino acids. Looked up from germline, CDR1 is MNHEY and CDR2 is SMNVEV (reference sequence). The chain links TRBV27 to TRBJ2-7; tentative D call: TRBD2 (6 bases). Sequenced material: glioma tissue, nonneoplastic brain tissue, or PBMCs (not recorded which). The source is a human donor with low-grade glioma or glioblastoma, undergoing nonglioma brain surgery, or in good health (not recorded which). The CDR3 DNA is TGTGGCAGTAGTTTGGGCGGGGAATACGAGCAGTACTTC. Protein sequence: CGSSLGGEYEQYF.